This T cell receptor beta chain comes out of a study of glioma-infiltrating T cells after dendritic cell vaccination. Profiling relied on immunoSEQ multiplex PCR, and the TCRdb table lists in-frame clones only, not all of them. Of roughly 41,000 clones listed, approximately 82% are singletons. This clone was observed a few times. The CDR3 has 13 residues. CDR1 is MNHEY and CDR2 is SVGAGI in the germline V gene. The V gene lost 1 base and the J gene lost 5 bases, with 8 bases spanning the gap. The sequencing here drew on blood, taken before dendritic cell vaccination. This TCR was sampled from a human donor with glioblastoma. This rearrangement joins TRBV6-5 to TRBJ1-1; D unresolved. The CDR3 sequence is CASSYYGRTEAFF. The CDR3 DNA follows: TGTGCCAGCAGTTACTATGGGAGGACTGAAGCTTTCTTT.